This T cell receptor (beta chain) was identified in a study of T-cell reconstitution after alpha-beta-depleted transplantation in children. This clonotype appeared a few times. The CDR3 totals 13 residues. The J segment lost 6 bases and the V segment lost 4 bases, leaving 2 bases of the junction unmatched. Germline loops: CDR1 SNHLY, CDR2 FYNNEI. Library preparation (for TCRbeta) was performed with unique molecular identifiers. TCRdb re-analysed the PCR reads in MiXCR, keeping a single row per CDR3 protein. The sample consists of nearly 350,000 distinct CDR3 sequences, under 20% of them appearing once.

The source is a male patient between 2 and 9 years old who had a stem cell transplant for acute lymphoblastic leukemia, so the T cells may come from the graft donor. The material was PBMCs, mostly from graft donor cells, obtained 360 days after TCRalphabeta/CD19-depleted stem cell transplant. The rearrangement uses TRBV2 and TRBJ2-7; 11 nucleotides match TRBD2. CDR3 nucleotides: TGTGCCAGCAGTGGACTAGCGGGATCCGAGCAGTACTTC. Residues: CASSGLAGSEQYF.